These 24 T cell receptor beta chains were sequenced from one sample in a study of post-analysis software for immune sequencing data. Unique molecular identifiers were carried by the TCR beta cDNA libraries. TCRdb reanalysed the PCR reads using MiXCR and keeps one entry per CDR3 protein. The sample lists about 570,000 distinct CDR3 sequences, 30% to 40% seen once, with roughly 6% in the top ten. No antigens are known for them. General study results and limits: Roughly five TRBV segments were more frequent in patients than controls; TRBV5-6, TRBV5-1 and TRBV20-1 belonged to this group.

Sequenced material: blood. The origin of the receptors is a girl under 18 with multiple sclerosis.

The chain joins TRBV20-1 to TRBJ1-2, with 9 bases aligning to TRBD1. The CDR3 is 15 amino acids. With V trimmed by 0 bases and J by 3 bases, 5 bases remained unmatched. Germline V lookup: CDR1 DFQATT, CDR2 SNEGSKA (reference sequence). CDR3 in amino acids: CSARDTTGGHYGYTF. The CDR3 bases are TGCAGTGCTAGAGATACGACAGGGGGTCACTATGGCTACACCTTC.

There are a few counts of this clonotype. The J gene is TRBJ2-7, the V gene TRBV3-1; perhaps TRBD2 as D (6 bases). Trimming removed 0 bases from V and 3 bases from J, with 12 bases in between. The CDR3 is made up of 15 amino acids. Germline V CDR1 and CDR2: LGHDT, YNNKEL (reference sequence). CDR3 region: CASSQEEGMGYEQYF. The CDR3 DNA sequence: TGTGCCAGCAGCCAAGAGGAGGGAATGGGCTACGAGCAGTACTTC.

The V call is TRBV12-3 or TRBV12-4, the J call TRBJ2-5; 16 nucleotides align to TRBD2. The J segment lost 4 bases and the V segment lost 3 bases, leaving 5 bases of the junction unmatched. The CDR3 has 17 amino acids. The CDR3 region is CASSFIGTSGGGETQYF. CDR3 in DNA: TGTGCCAGCAGTTTTATCGGGACTAGCGGGGGGGGAGAGACCCAGTACTTC.

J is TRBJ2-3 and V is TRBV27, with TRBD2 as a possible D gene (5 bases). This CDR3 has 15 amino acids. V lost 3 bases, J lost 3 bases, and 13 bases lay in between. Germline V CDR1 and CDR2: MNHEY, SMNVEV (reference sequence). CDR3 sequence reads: CASSLFSSGTDTQYF. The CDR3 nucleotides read TGTGCCAGCAGTTTGTTCAGTTCGGGGACAGATACGCAGTATTTT.

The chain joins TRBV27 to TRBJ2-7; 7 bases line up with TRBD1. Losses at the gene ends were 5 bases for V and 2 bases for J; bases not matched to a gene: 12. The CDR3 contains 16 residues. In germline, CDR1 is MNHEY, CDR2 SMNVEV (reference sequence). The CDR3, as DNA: TGTGCCAGCAGTGTAACTCCGGGACAGAGCCCCTACGAGCAGTACTTC. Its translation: CASSVTPGQSPYEQYF.

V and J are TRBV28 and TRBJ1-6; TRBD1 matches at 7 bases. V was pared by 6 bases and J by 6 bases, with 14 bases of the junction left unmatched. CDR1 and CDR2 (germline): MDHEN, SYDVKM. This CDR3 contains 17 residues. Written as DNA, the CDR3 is TGTGCCAGCAGAGGATATGACAGGGATAATTCTAATTCACCCCTCCACTTT. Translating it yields CASRGYDRDNSNSPLHF.

This CDR3 reads CASRKGGRATNEKLFF. CDR3 DNA sequence: TGTGCCAGCAGAAAGGGGGGAAGGGCAACTAATGAAAAACTGTTTTTT. The J gene is TRBJ1-4, the V gene TRBV6-6, with D perhaps TRBD1 (6 bases). From germline, CDR1 is MNHNY and CDR2 SVGAGI (reference sequence). This CDR3 contains 16 residues. Trimming stripped 6 bases from V and 0 bases from J, with 14 bases between.

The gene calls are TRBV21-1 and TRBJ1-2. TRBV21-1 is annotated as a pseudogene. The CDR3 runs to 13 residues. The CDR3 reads CASSSLRNYGYTF. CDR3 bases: TGTGCCAGCAGCAGCCTGAGGAACTATGGCTACACCTTC.

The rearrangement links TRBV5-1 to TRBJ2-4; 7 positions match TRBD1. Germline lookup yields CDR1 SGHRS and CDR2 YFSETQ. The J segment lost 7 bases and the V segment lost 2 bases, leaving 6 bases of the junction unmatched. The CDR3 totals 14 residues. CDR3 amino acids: CASSLRQGENIQYF. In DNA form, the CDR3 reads TGCGCCAGCAGCTTAAGGCAGGGGGAGAACATTCAGTACTTC.

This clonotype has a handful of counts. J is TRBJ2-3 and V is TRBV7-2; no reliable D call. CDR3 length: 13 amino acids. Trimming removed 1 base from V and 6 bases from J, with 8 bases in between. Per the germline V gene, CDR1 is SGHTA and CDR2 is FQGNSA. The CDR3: CASSLGPVDTQYF. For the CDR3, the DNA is TGTGCCAGCAGCTTAGGGCCGGTGGATACGCAGTATTTT.

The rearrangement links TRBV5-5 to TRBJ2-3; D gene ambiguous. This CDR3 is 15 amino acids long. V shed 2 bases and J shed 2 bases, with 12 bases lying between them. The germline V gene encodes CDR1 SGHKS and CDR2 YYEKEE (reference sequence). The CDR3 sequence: CASSFNRASTDTQYF. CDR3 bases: TGTGCCAGCAGCTTTAATCGCGCGTCCACAGATACGCAGTATTTT.

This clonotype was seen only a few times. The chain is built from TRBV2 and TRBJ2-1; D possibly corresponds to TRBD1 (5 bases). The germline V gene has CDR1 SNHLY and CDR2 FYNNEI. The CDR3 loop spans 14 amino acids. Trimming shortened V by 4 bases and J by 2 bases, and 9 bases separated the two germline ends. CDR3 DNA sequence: TGTGCCAGCAGTGTGCAAGGGGCCTACAATGAGCAGTTCTTC. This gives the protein CASSVQGAYNEQFF.

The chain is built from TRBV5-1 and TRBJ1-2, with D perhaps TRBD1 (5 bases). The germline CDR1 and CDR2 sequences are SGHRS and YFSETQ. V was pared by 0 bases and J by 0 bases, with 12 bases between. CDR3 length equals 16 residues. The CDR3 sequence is CASSLEGRPANYGYTF. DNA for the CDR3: TGCGCCAGCAGCTTGGAGGGACGACCAGCTAACTATGGCTACACCTTC.

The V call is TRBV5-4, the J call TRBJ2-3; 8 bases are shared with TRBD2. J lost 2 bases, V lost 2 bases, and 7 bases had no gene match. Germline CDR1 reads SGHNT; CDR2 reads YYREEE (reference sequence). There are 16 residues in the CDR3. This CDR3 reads CASSLNGGADTDTQYF. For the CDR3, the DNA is TGTGCCAGCAGCTTAAACGGGGGGGCCGACACAGATACGCAGTATTTT.

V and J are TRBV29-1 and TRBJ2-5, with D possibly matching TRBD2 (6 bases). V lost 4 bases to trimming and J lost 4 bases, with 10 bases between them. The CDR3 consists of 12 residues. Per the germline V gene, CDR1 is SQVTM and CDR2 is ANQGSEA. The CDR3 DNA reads TGCAGCGTTGGGGACTTAGGAGAGACCCAGTACTTC. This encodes CSVGDLGETQYF.

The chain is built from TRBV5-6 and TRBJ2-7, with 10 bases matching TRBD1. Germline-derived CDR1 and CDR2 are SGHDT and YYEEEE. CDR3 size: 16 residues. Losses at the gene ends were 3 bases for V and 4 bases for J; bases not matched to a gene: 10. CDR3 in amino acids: CASSSPDRGDLYEQYF. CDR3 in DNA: TGTGCCAGCAGCTCTCCGGACAGGGGGGATTTGTACGAGCAGTACTTC.

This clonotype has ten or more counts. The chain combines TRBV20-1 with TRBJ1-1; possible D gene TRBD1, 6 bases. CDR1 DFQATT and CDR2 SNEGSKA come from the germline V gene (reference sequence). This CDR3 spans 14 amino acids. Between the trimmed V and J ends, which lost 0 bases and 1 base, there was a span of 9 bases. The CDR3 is CSAREGTPNTEAFF. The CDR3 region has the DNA TGCAGTGCTAGAGAAGGGACACCGAACACTGAAGCTTTCTTT.

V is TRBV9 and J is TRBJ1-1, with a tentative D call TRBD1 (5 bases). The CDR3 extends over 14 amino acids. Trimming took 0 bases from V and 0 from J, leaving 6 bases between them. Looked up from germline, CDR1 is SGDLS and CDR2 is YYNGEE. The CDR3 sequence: CASSVARVNTEAFF. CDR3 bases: TGTGCCAGCAGCGTAGCCAGGGTGAACACTGAAGCTTTCTTT.

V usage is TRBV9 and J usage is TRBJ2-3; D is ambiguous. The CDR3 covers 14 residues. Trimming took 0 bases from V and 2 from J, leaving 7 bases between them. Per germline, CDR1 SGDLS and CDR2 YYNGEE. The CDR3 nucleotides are TGTGCCAGCAGCGTAGATGTCCCCACAGATACGCAGTATTTT. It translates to CASSVDVPTDTQYF.

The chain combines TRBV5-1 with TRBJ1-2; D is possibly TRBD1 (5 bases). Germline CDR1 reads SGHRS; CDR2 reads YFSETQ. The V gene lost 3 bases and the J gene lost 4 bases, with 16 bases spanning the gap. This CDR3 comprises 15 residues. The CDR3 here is CASSSQRGSGYGYTF. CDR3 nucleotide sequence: TGCGCCAGCAGCTCCCAACGGGGCTCGGGCTATGGCTACACCTTC.

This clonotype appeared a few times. The CDR3: CASSLAPRGSDQPQHF. The CDR3 nucleotides read TGTGCCAGCAGTTTGGCCCCTAGAGGGTCCGATCAGCCCCAGCATTTT. This rearrangement joins TRBV12-3 or TRBV12-4 to TRBJ1-5; D is unresolved. Trimming pared 3 bases from V and 5 bases from J, leaving 17 bases between. The CDR3 is 16 residues long.

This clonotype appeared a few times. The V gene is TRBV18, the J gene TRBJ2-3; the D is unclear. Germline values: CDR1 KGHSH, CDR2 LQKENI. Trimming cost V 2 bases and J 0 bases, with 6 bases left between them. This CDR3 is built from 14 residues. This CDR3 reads CASSPSASTDTQYF. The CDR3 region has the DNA TGTGCCAGCTCACCATCGGCGAGCACAGATACGCAGTATTTT.

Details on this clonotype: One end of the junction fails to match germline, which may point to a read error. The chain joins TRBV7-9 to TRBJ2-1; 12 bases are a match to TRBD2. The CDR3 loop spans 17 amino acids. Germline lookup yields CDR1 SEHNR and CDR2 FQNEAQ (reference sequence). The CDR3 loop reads CASSSGTSGFSYNERFF. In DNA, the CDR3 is TGTGCCAGCAGTTCCGGGACTAGCGGGTTCTCCTACAATGAGCGGTTCTTC.

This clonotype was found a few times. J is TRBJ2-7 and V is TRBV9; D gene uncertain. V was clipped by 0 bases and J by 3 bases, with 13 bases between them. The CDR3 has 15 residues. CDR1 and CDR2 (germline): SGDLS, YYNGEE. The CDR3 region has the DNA TGTGCCAGCAGCGTAGGGCTGGAATCGGACTACGAGCAGTACTTC. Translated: CASSVGLESDYEQYF.